Below, 24 T cell receptor beta chains from the same sample are listed, as sequenced in a study of CD8 T cells in Susac syndrome. Reverse transcription of about 0.45 to 1 ug RNA was performed with random hexamers. MiXCR was run by TCRdb on the immunoSEQ multiplex PCR reads, yielding one entry per CDR3 protein. The repertoire includes 170,000 or so distinct CDR3 sequences, approximately 94% of them detected once, and 0.09% to 0.1% sits in the top ten. The source material was CD4+ T cells from PBMCs. Receptor source: a human donor with multiple sclerosis.

The V gene is TRBV4-1, the J gene TRBJ1-2; maybe TRBD1 (5 bases). Per germline, CDR1 MGHRA and CDR2 YSYEKL. The CDR3 totals 15 residues. V lost 6 bases, J lost 4 bases, and 18 bases lay in between. The CDR3 nucleotides are TGCGCCAGCAGGCGTCTGCCAGGGTACGGCTATGGCTACACCTTC. This translates into CASRRLPGYGYGYTF.

This chain connects TRBV2 to TRBJ2-1; no reliable D call. CDR3 length equals 13 residues. V was cut by 3 bases and J by 9 bases, with 12 bases left in between. Germline CDR1 is SNHLY and CDR2 is FYNNEI. The CDR3 is CASSDVGMLEQFF. In DNA form, the CDR3 reads TGTGCCAGCAGTGATGTAGGGATGCTTGAGCAGTTCTTC. The full variable domain, rest sourced from reference TRBV2 and TRBJ2-1, is EPEVTQTPSHQVTQMGQEVILRCVPISNHLYFYWYRQILGQKVEFLVSFYNNEISEKSEIFDDQFSVERPDGSNFTLKIRSTKLEDSAMYFCASSDVGMLEQFFGPGTRLTVL.

The chain is built from TRBV7-2 and TRBJ2-3, with D perhaps TRBD1 or TRBD2 (5 bases each). CDR1 is SGHTA and CDR2 is FQGNSA in the germline V gene. This CDR3 spans 13 amino acids. V was pared by 5 bases and J by 5 bases, with 11 bases between. CDR3 sequence: CASSKLGVDTQYF. DNA of the CDR3: TGTGCCAGCAGCAAGTTGGGGGTAGATACGCAGTATTTT.

The V call is TRBV6-2 or TRBV6-3, the J call TRBJ2-1, with D hard to call. V lost 7 bases and J lost 3, with 10 bases in between. Looked up from germline, CDR1 is MNHEY and CDR2 is SVGEGT. The CDR3 runs to 13 residues. The DNA of the CDR3 is TGTGCCAGCAAAGCTGGCGGCTACAATGAGCAGTTCTTC. The encoded protein is CASKAGGYNEQFF.

The rearrangement uses TRBV5-1 and TRBJ2-2; D is unclear. The CDR3 has 13 amino acids. Trimming pared 4 bases from V and 5 bases from J, leaving 9 bases between. Germline CDR1 and CDR2: SGHRS and YFSETQ. CDR3 DNA sequence: TGCGCCAGCAGCCAGGAAGGGACCGGGGAGCTGTTTTTT. Protein product: CASSQEGTGELFF.

The genes are TRBV5-1 and TRBJ2-7; D perhaps matches TRBD1 (6 bases). Between the trimmed V and J ends, which lost 6 bases and 3 bases, there was a span of 10 bases. CDR3 size: 12 residues. Germline V lookup: CDR1 SGHRS, CDR2 YFSETQ. CDR3 DNA: TGCGCCAGCACGGGACAAGTCTACGAGCAGTACTTC. Translation: CASTGQVYEQYF.

This chain links TRBV10-3 with TRBJ2-5, with 10 bases that match TRBD1. The CDR3 totals 13 residues. V lost 6 bases and J lost 4; bases outside the gene matches: 2. Germline lookup yields CDR1 ENHRY and CDR2 SYGVKD. DNA for the CDR3: TGTGCCATCAGAGGACAGGGGGGAGAGACCCAGTACTTC. It translates to CAIRGQGGETQYF.

The rearrangement links TRBV4-1 to TRBJ1-1; 7 bases map to TRBD1. Trimming took 1 base from V and 6 from J; bases not matched to a gene: 11. Germline V gene data show CDR1 as MGHRA and CDR2 as YSYEKL. The CDR3 consists of 16 residues. CDR3 in amino acids: CASSQALDRRGPEAFF. The CDR3 nucleotides are TGCGCCAGCAGCCAAGCGTTGGACAGGAGGGGGCCTGAAGCTTTCTTT.

This chain links TRBV20-1 with TRBJ2-7; D tentatively fits TRBD1 or TRBD2 (7 bases each). The germline V gene encodes CDR1 DFQATT and CDR2 SNEGSKA (reference sequence). The CDR3 sequence is 14 residues long. Trimming removed 2 bases from V and 2 bases from J, with 13 bases in between. DNA for the CDR3: TGCAGTGCTAGATTCCAGGGGGGGGCCTACGAGCAGTACTTC. Encoded protein: CSARFQGGAYEQYF.

The J gene is TRBJ1-4, the V gene TRBV6-6; the D is unclear. V gave up 0 bases and J gave up 7 bases, with 12 bases separating them. Germline V gives CDR1 MNHNY, CDR2 SVGAGI (reference sequence). CDR3 length: 15 residues. CDR3 nucleotides: TGTGCCAGCAGTTACTCATTGTCCTTGGGTGAAAAACTGTTTTTT. It codes for CASSYSLSLGEKLFF.

This rearrangement joins TRBV6-6 to TRBJ2-5; no firm D call. Germline CDR1 is MNHNY and CDR2 is SVGAGI (reference sequence). The CDR3 is made up of 13 amino acids. Trimming shortened V by 4 bases and J by 1 base, and 7 bases separated the two germline ends. CDR3 in DNA: TGTGCCAGCAGTTCAAACACCCAAGAGACCCAGTACTTC. It specifies CASSSNTQETQYF.

This chain joins TRBV6-5 and TRBJ2-2; no definite D call. The length of the CDR3 is 13 residues. V was trimmed by 5 bases and J by 8 bases, leaving 12 bases between them. Germline V gives CDR1 MNHEY, CDR2 SVGAGI. The CDR3 coding sequence is TGTGCCAGCAGTCGGGTCCCCTCAGGGGAGCTGTTTTTT. This gives the protein CASSRVPSGELFF.

The V gene is TRBV29-1, the J gene TRBJ2-1, with 12 bases fitting TRBD2. The germline gives CDR1 SQVTM, CDR2 ANQGSEA. Trimming at V came to 4 bases and at J to 7 bases, leaving 8 bases not matched to a gene. The CDR3 runs 15 residues. Here the CDR3 reads CSVGEGLAGGNEQFF. Here the CDR3 DNA reads TGCAGCGTTGGGGAGGGGCTAGCGGGAGGGAATGAGCAGTTCTTC.

This chain connects TRBV5-1 to TRBJ1-4; D is ambiguous. The CDR3 is made up of 11 amino acids. Trimming stripped 0 bases from V and 6 bases from J, with 0 bases between. Germline lookup yields CDR1 SGHRS and CDR2 YFSETQ. CDR3 sequence (DNA): TGCGCCAGCAGCTTGGATGAAAAACTGTTTTTT. Amino acids: CASSLDEKLFF.

The genes are TRBV2 and TRBJ2-5, with unresolved D. V lost 2 bases, J lost 9 bases, and 4 bases lay in between. The CDR3 loop spans 10 amino acids. Germline loops: CDR1 SNHLY, CDR2 FYNNEI. The CDR3 loop reads CASSELPQYF. In DNA, the CDR3 is TGTGCCAGCAGTGAACTGCCCCAGTACTTC.

The CDR3 coding sequence is TGCGCCAGCCGTGCGGGACAGAGAAACACCGGGGAGCTGTTTTTT. Its translation: CASRAGQRNTGELFF. V is TRBV5-1 and J is TRBJ2-2; a possible D gene is TRBD1 (7 bases). Germline V lookup: CDR1 SGHRS, CDR2 YFSETQ. The V end lost 7 bases, the J end lost 2 bases, and 15 bases lay between the germline ends. The CDR3 spans 15 residues.

This chain connects TRBV7-9 to TRBJ2-3; D not certain. Germline loops: CDR1 SEHNR, CDR2 FQNEAQ (reference sequence). Trimming left V 2 bases short and J 4 bases short, with 13 bases between. The CDR3 loop spans 15 amino acids. This CDR3 reads CASSLRARVPDTQYF. DNA for the CDR3: TGTGCCAGCAGCTTACGGGCCCGGGTCCCAGATACGCAGTATTTT.

The chain has TRBV10-3 and TRBJ2-4; 9 positions agree with TRBD1. The CDR3 is 13 residues long. CDR1 ENHRY and CDR2 SYGVKD come from the germline V gene. Germline trimming cut 5 bases from V and 6 bases from J; bases unmatched to any gene: 2. CDR3 sequence (DNA): TGTGCCATCAGTCGGGACAGGGCAAACATTCAGTACTTC. It specifies CAISRDRANIQYF.

The chain recombines TRBV5-4 with TRBJ2-5; D not certain. The CDR3 has 13 residues. V lost 3 bases and J lost 2, with 8 bases in between. Germline V gene sequence: CDR1 SGHNT, CDR2 YYREEE (reference sequence). In DNA form, the CDR3 reads TGTGCCAGCAGCTCACAGTCGCAAGAGACCCAGTACTTC. As protein: CASSSQSQETQYF.

The rearrangement joins TRBV12-3 or TRBV12-4 to TRBJ1-2, with D possibly TRBD1 on 5 matching bases. The CDR3 runs 13 residues. Trimming cost V 6 bases and J 14 bases, with 22 bases left between them. Here the CDR3 DNA reads TGTGCCAGCAGCCCCGGGACGGTCAGATCCGAAACCTTC. Translating it yields CASSPGTVRSETF.

This clonotype has just a few counts. The chain links TRBV7-3 to TRBJ1-1; D remains unclear. V lost 2 bases to trimming and J lost 1 base, with 8 bases between them. The CDR3 covers 14 residues. The germline gives CDR1 SGHTA, CDR2 FQGTGA. The CDR3: CASSLWGGNTEAFF. The CDR3 nucleotides read TGTGCCAGCAGCTTATGGGGAGGGAACACTGAAGCTTTCTTT. The full variable domain, rest sourced from reference TRBV7-3 and TRBJ1-1, is GAGVSQTPSNKVTEKGKYVELRCDPISGHTALYWYRQSLGQGPEFLIYFQGTGAADDSGLPNDRFFAVRPEGSVSTLKIQRTERGDSAVYLCASSLWGGNTEAFFGQGTRLTVV.

V and J are TRBV6-2 or TRBV6-3 and TRBJ1-5; tentatively, D is TRBD1 (5 bases). This CDR3 comprises 12 residues. Deletions cut 7 bases from V and 7 bases from J, with 11 bases between. Germline loops: CDR1 MNHEY, CDR2 SVGEGT. The CDR3 loop reads CASTGGGQPQHF. As DNA, the CDR3 is TGTGCCAGCACCGGGGGAGGACAGCCCCAGCATTTT.

The rearrangement links TRBV7-2 to TRBJ2-7; D is undetermined. CDR1 is SGHTA, CDR2 FQGNSA, per germline. The CDR3 covers 13 residues. Trimming removed 4 bases at V and 6 bases at J, with 13 bases between. The CDR3: CASSSRPTSEQYF. The CDR3 DNA follows: TGTGCCAGCAGCTCCCGCCCAACAAGCGAGCAGTACTTC.

The chain links TRBV24-1 to TRBJ2-5; maybe TRBD1 (6 bases). The CDR3 covers 15 residues. Trimming took off 4 bases at V and 7 bases at J, with 18 bases between the two ends. The germline V gene encodes CDR1 KGHDR and CDR2 SFDVKD. The CDR3 DNA sequence: TGTGCCACCAGTGACTCTACAGGGTGGGGAGTGACCCAGTACTTC. Translation gives CATSDSTGWGVTQYF.